This T cell receptor (beta chain) was retrieved from a study of long-term antiretroviral therapy in people with HIV. The CDR3 has 17 amino acids. Germline V gene data show CDR1 as SSHAT and CDR2 as FNYEAQ (reference sequence). Per donor, at least one pre-ART and at least two post-ART PBMC samples were obtained. This clone came up once. At one end the junction does not follow the germline gene, possibly because of a read error. The immunoSEQ assay was v3.0, run at survey level. Method: immunoSEQ multiplex PCR; TCRdb's copy keeps in-frame clones and lacks some. Here the sample spans 20,000 to 25,000 clones, about four fifths being singletons.

The sequencing used unsorted PBMCs, collected 0.1 years before starting antiretroviral therapy. The chain couples TRBV7-7 to TRBJ2-2, with 8 bases lining up with TRBD2. This clonotype was sampled from a man aged 40-55 years with HIV. The CDR3 spells CASSFLPGGKNTGELFF. The CDR3 DNA reads as TGTGCTAGCAGCTTTCTGCCGGGGGGGAAGAACACCGGGGAGCTGTTTTTT.